This T cell receptor (beta chain) was sequenced during a study of shared clonotypes between healthy human individuals. Across the study: Researchers assigned three CD4 naive, three CD4 memory, two CD8 naive and one CD8 memory plate to each donor. General study findings and limits: Naive CD4 clonotypes were shared across a few donors at roughly 5%. Estimated clonotype richness was generally higher in naive than memory subsets.

The germline V gene encodes CDR1 SGHVS and CDR2 FQNEAQ. The CDR3 has 15 residues. J was trimmed by 3 bases and V by 1 base; bases with no gene match: 1. Per the original methods: Owing to the provision of junction-only sequences devoid of quality scores by immunoSEQ, filtering differed. Clones were sequenced by immunoSEQ multiplex PCR, and TCRdb holds only the in-frame ones, with some missing. V and J calls plus clone size are reproduced from that table; the DNA served to infer D and trimming. The data hold about 2.2 million clones, with 85% to 95% observed a single time. A single count supports this clone. The antigen remains undetermined. The identical CDR3 is also encoded by other nucleotide sequences in the sample. Naive CD8 cells comprised CD45RO-negative, CCR7-positively selected cells, excluding terminally differentiated effector memory CD45RA+ cells.

The receptor comes from a man between 18 and 29 years old in good health. Some clones in this sample may be carry-over from other donors' samples. The chain couples TRBV7-8 to TRBJ2-1; TRBD1 aligns across 9 bases. Sequenced material: naive CD8+ T cells from PBMCs. This CDR3 is CASSLGGQGYNEQFF. The CDR3 DNA is TGTGCCAGCAGCTTAGGGGGACAGGGCTACAATGAGCAGTTCTTC. Based on the CDR3 plus reference TRBV7-8 and TRBJ2-1, the full variable domain is GAGVSQSPRYKVAKRGQDVALRCDPISGHVSLFWYQQALGQGPEFLTYFQNEAQLDKSGLPSDRFFAERPEGSVSTLKIQRTQQEDSAVYLCASSLGGQGYNEQFFGPGTRLTVL.